Sequencing of this TCR beta chain was carried out in a study of cytomegalovirus exposure and HLA in healthy donors. Use of 60 Vbeta and 13 Jbeta primers characterized the PCR. Profiled with immunoSEQ multiplex PCR; TCRdb holds only in-frame clones, not every one. The data contain fewer than 200,000 clones, around 68% of them singletons. Per the germline V gene, CDR1 is MDHEN and CDR2 is SYDVKM. This CDR3 is 16 amino acids long. V was cut by 8 bases and J by 0 bases, with 20 bases left in between. Study observations and caveats: Excluded were some V segments that proved indistinguishable, including TRBV6-2 and TRBV6-3. Across donors, presence/absence analyses took sequencing depth to be roughly uniform. In a later analysis, donors in an Asian-associated ancestry cluster reportedly had fewer N-insertions in productive TCRs than the cohort mean.

A note on this clone: Its target is unknown.

The sequenced sample consisted of PBMCs. The sequence derives from a man between 50 and 59 years old in good health and CMV-seronegative. The genes are TRBV28 and TRBJ2-7; D is perhaps TRBD1 (6 bases). CDR3 loop: CASCPPGHQVSYEQYF. Written as DNA, the CDR3 is TGTGCCAGCTGCCCCCCGGGACATCAGGTCTCCTACGAGCAGTACTTC.